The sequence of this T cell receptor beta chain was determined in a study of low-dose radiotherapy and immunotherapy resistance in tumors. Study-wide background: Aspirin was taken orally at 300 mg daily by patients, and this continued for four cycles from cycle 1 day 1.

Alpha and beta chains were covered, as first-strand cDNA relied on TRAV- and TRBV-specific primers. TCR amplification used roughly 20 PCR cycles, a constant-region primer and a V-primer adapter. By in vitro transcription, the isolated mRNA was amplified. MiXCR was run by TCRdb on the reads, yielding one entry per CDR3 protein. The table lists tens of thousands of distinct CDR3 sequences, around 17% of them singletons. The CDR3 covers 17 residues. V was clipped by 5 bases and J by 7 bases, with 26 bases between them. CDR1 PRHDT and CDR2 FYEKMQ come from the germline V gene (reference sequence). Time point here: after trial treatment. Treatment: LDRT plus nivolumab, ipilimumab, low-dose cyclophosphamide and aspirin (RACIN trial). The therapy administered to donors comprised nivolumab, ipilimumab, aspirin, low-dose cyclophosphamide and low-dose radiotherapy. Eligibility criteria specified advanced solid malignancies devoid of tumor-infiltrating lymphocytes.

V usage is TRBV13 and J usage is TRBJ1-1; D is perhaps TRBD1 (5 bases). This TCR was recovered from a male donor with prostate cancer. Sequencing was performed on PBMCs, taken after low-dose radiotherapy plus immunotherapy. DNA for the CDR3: TGTGCCAGCAGCCCCAGGACACCATGGCAGGGAGGTGGTGAAGCTTTCTTT. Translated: CASSPRTPWQGGGEAFF.